These 15 T cell receptor beta chains were sequenced from one sample in a study of T cells in localized non-small cell lung cancer. Assay used: immunoSEQ multiplex PCR; TCRdb lists only in-frame clones, some missing. The repertoire holds fewer than 35,000 clones, with 85% to 90% as singletons. Material: peripheral blood, obtained before any cancer treatment. The receptors shown here come from a female donor of 60 years or more with stage I lung adenocarcinoma.

The V and J genes are TRBV27 and TRBJ1-5; possible D gene TRBD1, 5 bases. This CDR3 has 14 residues. V gave up 2 bases and J gave up 2 bases, with 7 bases separating them. Germline V CDR1 and CDR2: MNHEY, SMNVEV (reference sequence). This CDR3 reads CASSLMGGNQPQHF. The CDR3, as DNA: TGTGCCAGCAGTTTAATGGGGGGCAATCAGCCCCAGCATTTT.

V is TRBV27 and J is TRBJ1-1; 7 bases line up with TRBD1. V trimming: 2 bases; J trimming: 1 base; junction bases outside the gene matches: 4. There are 15 residues in the CDR3. The germline V gene encodes CDR1 MNHEY and CDR2 SMNVEV (reference sequence). The CDR3 spells CASSLGAGGNTEAFF. DNA of the CDR3: TGTGCCAGCAGTTTAGGGGCAGGGGGGAACACTGAAGCTTTCTTT.

The V and J genes are TRBV7-2 and TRBJ2-1, with TRBD2 matching over 11 bases. The CDR3 runs 16 residues. J gave up 6 bases and V 4 bases, and 8 bases lay outside the gene matches. The germline gives CDR1 SGHTA, CDR2 FQGNSA. The CDR3 nucleotides read TGTGCCAGCAGCTCCAACTCCGGGACTAGCGGCAATGAGCAGTTCTTC. Translated: CASSSNSGTSGNEQFF.

The V call is TRBV4-2, the J call TRBJ1-1; TRBD1 matches 8 bases. J was trimmed by 2 bases and V by 4 bases; bases with no gene match: 6. CDR3 length: 15 amino acids. Germline loops: CDR1 LGHNA, CDR2 YNFKEQ. In nucleotides, the CDR3 is TGTGCCAGCAGCCGTATGGGACAGGCTAACACTGAAGCTTTCTTT. Amino acid sequence: CASSRMGQANTEAFF.

V is TRBV7-9 and J is TRBJ2-1, with TRBD2 matching over 11 bases. This CDR3 spans 16 amino acids. The trim removed 1 base at V and 6 bases at J, leaving 5 bases unmatched. From germline, CDR1 is SEHNR and CDR2 FQNEAQ (reference sequence). CDR3 region: CASSLVSGRAANEQFF. In DNA, the CDR3 is TGTGCCAGCAGCTTAGTTAGCGGGAGGGCCGCCAATGAGCAGTTCTTC.

The chain uses TRBV19 and TRBJ2-1; perhaps TRBD2 as D (7 bases). V lost 3 bases to trimming and J lost 7 bases, with 16 bases between them. Germline-derived CDR1 and CDR2 are LNHDA and SQIVND (reference sequence). The CDR3 runs to 15 residues. The CDR3 sequence: CASSMGAGVTNEQFF. CDR3 sequence (DNA): TGTGCCAGTAGTATGGGGGCGGGAGTGACGAATGAGCAGTTCTTC.

This clone was seen a single time. The J gene is TRBJ1-5, the V gene TRBV6-1; D gene ambiguous. This CDR3 has 19 residues. Germline V gene data show CDR1 as MNHNS and CDR2 as SASEGT. V gave up 4 bases and J gave up 2 bases, with 24 bases separating them. CDR3 sequence (DNA): TGTGCCAGCAGTGCAACACATCCTCGGCCGTTTTTGCGCAATCAGCCCCAGCATTTT. It encodes CASSATHPRPFLRNQPQHF.

This chain joins TRBV29-1 and TRBJ1-2, with unresolved D. Germline V lookup: CDR1 SQVTM, CDR2 ANQGSEA. V was clipped by 3 bases and J by 6 bases, with 17 bases between them. The CDR3 has 14 residues. The DNA for the CDR3 is TGCAGCGTTGATCTGGGCCGCCGCCCGGATGGCTACACCTTC. This sequence encodes CSVDLGRRPDGYTF.

The V gene is TRBV19, the J gene TRBJ1-5, with TRBD1 matching over 7 bases. J gave up 2 bases and V 8 bases, and 12 bases lay outside the gene matches. Germline CDR1 is LNHDA and CDR2 is SQIVND (reference sequence). This CDR3 region has 16 residues. The CDR3 sequence is CASFPTGEGGNQPQHF. CDR3 DNA sequence: TGTGCCAGTTTTCCCACAGGGGAGGGGGGCAATCAGCCCCAGCATTTT.

In its sample, this clone was seen once. The V gene is TRBV6-5, the J gene TRBJ2-3; 7 positions agree with TRBD2. The length of the CDR3 is 16 residues. The germline V gene encodes CDR1 MNHEY and CDR2 SVGAGI. Unmatched junction bases numbered 6, after V lost 2 bases and J lost 1 base. The CDR3 nucleotides read TGTGCCAGCAGTTACCAGGCGGGAGTGGGCACAGATACGCAGTATTTT. Encoded protein: CASSYQAGVGTDTQYF.

The CDR3 protein is CASSKSPRGGLGETQYF. CDR3 DNA sequence: TGTGCCAGCAGCAAAAGTCCCAGAGGGGGGCTAGGGGAGACCCAGTACTTC. V is TRBV21-1 and J is TRBJ2-5. TRBV21-1 is classified as a pseudogene. The CDR3 totals 17 residues.

CDR3: CASSLNVGGMNTEAFF. CDR3 bases: TGTGCCAGCAGCTTGAATGTAGGGGGCATGAACACTGAAGCTTTCTTT. The rearrangement joins TRBV5-6 to TRBJ1-1; 7 bases map to TRBD1. V gave up 1 base and J gave up 0 bases; unmatched junction bases: 6. The CDR3 has 16 residues. Germline CDR1 is SGHDT and CDR2 is YYEEEE.

The chain employs TRBV7-6 and TRBJ2-1; weak D call: TRBD2 (5 bases). With 5 bases removed from V and 9 bases from J, the gap between germline ends came to 11 bases. Per germline, CDR1 SGHVS and CDR2 FNYEAQ. The CDR3 is made up of 12 amino acids. Written as DNA, the CDR3 is TGTGCCAGCAGCCCCGGACTGCTTGAGCAGTTCTTC. It codes for CASSPGLLEQFF.

V is TRBV2 and J is TRBJ2-3; D remains ambiguous. V lost 7 bases and J 4 bases, leaving 9 bases between the germline ends. The germline V gene encodes CDR1 SNHLY and CDR2 FYNNEI. CDR3 size: 12 residues. CDR3 sequence: CASNTRSDTQYF. Here the CDR3 DNA reads TGTGCCAGCAATACCAGGTCAGATACGCAGTATTTT.

J is TRBJ2-3 and V is TRBV2, with 10 bases lining up with TRBD2. Germline CDR1 SNHLY, CDR2 FYNNEI. The CDR3 totals 15 residues. Germline trimming cut 7 bases from V and 4 bases from J; bases unmatched to any gene: 8. Here the CDR3 DNA reads TGTGCCAGCAAGCGGGAGGGCCGTAGTCCAGATACGCAGTATTTT. It codes for CASKREGRSPDTQYF.